This paragraph reports one TCR beta chain. Its antigen is still unknown. This CDR3 is built from 16 residues. The germline V gene encodes CDR1 SGHRS and CDR2 YFSETQ. Trimming pared 0 bases from V and 4 bases from J, leaving 16 bases between. TCRdb reanalysed the 5' RACE reads using MiXCR and keeps one entry per CDR3 protein. The table lists a few hundred thousand distinct CDR3 sequences, more than 20% of them singletons. These data belong to a study of T-cell memory formation after mild COVID-19. Study-level background: TCR clustering was largely donor specific. Study-wide results and caveats: Whereas later expanders leaned CD4+, clones contracting day 15 to 85 showed a balanced CD4/CD8 makeup.

V gene TRBV5-1 combines with J gene TRBJ2-5; D is ambiguous. The sequenced material came from PBMCs or a T cell subset sorted from them (not recorded which). The sequence derives from an adult woman who had mild COVID-19 (a few samples of this study predate the infection). Cell type and time point are not known. The CDR3 DNA follows: TGCGCCAGCAGCTTGGCCCCCCGGGCGGTGGGAGAGACCCAGTACTTC. This codes for CASSLAPRAVGETQYF.